This TCR beta chain was documented in a study of molecular identifiers for immune sequencing clone quantification. Across the study: Replicate experiments took RNA from 20,000 or 100,000 naive CD8 cells, divided it five ways and sequenced four. Study-wide findings and caveats: For highly expanded clones, sizes could be underestimated when identical TCR molecules share a barcode.

Previously described methods and listed TCR primers were used for bulk TCR libraries. Via MiXCR, TCRdb re-called the PCR reads, giving one row per CDR3 protein. In the table there are roughly 630,000 distinct CDR3 sequences, 25% of which are singletons. Per the germline V gene, CDR1 is MNHNY and CDR2 is SVGAGI (reference sequence). The CDR3 spans 15 residues. On this clonotype: As yet, its antigen is unknown. With a much larger clone just one base away, this may be a read error.

Based on a CD8+CD4-CCR7+CD45RA+ profile, naive CD8 T cells were sorted. The origin of this receptor is a human donor in good health. Some libraries in this study had Jurkat cell RNA spiked in. J is TRBJ2-7 and V is TRBV6-6; D may be TRBD1 (5 bases). Sequences were obtained from naive CD8+ T cells from blood, with Jurkat cell RNA spiked in. The subset is: FACS-sorted CD8+CD4-CCR7+CD45RA+ naive T cells. The CDR3 spells CASSYSRQGNYVQYF. In DNA form, the CDR3 reads TGTGCCAGCAGTTACTCGCGGCAGGGAAACTACGTGCAGTACTTC.